This T cell receptor (beta chain) was obtained from a study of blood T cell repertoires in COVID-19. Residents of about two dozen US areas, aged roughly 18 to 89 years, made up the participants. V lost 1 base and J lost 2, with 12 bases in between. The V gene's germline CDR1 is MNHNS and CDR2 SASEGT. The CDR3 totals 17 residues. Assay used: immunoSEQ multiplex PCR; TCRdb lists only in-frame clones, some missing. The table lists approximately 170,000 clones, around four fifths of them singletons. This chain joins TRBV6-1 and TRBJ2-6, with TRBD1 as a possible D gene (6 bases). The sequenced material came from PBMCs or T cells enriched from blood (not recorded which). This receptor was taken from a woman between 45 and 65 years old who had recovered from COVID-19. CDR3 amino acids: CASSEGQGIAGANVLTF. As DNA, the CDR3 is TGTGCCAGCAGTGAAGGGCAGGGGATCGCTGGGGCCAACGTCCTGACTTTC.